This T cell receptor beta chain was sequenced in a study of T cells in Graves' hyperthyroidism and ophthalmopathy. The CDR3 runs to 16 residues. J gave up 3 bases and V 3 bases, and 8 bases lay outside the gene matches. The germline gives CDR1 KGHSH, CDR2 LQKENI. TCR beta CDR3 region amplification was performed from RNA transcripts. Researchers ran a first-round RT-PCR on the TCR CDR3 using the HTBI primer set. TCRdb analysed the multiplex PCR reads with MiXCR anew, one entry per CDR3 protein. This sample has some 580,000 distinct CDR3 sequences, with 15% to 20% found just once. This clonotype was counted between two and nine times.

The V call is TRBV18, the J call TRBJ2-5, with 9 bases matching TRBD1. The TCR was taken from a woman aged 40 to 50 with Graves' ophthalmopathy. Sequenced sample: blood. The CDR3 DNA sequence: TGTGCCAGCTCACCTCGACAGGGGGGGACCAAAGAGACCCAGTACTTC. It yields the protein CASSPRQGGTKETQYF.